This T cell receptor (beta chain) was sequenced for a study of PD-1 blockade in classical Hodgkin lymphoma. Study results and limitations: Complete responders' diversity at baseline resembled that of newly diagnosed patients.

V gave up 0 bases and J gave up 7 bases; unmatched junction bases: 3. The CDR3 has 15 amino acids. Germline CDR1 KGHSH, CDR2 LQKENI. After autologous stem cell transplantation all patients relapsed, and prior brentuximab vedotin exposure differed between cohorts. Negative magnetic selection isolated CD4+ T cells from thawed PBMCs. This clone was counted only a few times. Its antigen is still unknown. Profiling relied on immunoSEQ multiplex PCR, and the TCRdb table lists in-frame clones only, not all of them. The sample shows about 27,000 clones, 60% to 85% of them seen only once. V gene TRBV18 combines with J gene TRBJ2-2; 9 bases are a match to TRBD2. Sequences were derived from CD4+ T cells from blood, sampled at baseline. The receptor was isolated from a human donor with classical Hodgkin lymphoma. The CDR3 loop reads CASSPPLAGSGELFF. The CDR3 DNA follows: TGTGCCAGCTCACCACCTCTAGCGGGGAGCGGGGAGCTGTTTTTT.